A single sample is the source of the 3 T cell receptor beta chains below, sequenced in a study of response to subunit inactivated influenza vaccine. TCRdb recomputed calls from the RT-PCR reads with MiXCR, one row per CDR3 protein. The sample lists hundreds of thousands of distinct CDR3 sequences, 20% to 25% occurring once. The starting material was PBMCs from blood, obtained roughly 20 months after vaccination. Every receptor here comes from a man aged 45 to 70 who received an inactivated influenza vaccine.

This clonotype was seen only a few times. This sequence joins TRBV20-1 and TRBJ2-1, with D hard to call. V was cut by 3 bases and J by 5 bases, with 14 bases left in between. The CDR3 extends over 14 amino acids. Germline V gives CDR1 DFQATT, CDR2 SNEGSKA (reference sequence). CDR3: CSARYSSIDNEQFF. CDR3 DNA: TGCAGTGCTAGGTATAGCTCCATAGACAATGAGCAGTTCTTC.

This clonotype was counted at least ten times. The chain is built from TRBV10-3 and TRBJ1-1; D may be TRBD1 (5 bases). V was cut by 4 bases and J by 5 bases, with 5 bases left in between. Germline V gene lookup returns CDR1 ENHRY and CDR2 SYGVKD. The CDR3 spans 11 residues. The CDR3 loop reads CAISAGTEAFF. Written as DNA, the CDR3 is TGTGCCATCAGTGCAGGGACTGAAGCTTTCTTT.

This clonotype was counted a few times. The genes are TRBV12-3 or TRBV12-4 and TRBJ2-7; D gene uncertain. V lost 4 bases and J 5 bases, leaving 12 bases between the germline ends. This CDR3 contains 13 residues. As DNA, the CDR3 is TGTGCCAGCAGTTCCTCAGGTGGACACGAGCAGTACTTC. Its translation is CASSSSGGHEQYF.